The 3 T cell receptor beta chains reported below all come from one sample, sequenced in a study of response to subunit inactivated influenza vaccine. Each CDR3 protein is one row after TCRdb ran MiXCR on the RT-PCR reads. The sample consists of some 500,000 distinct CDR3 sequences, over 25% of them appearing once. Sequences were derived from CD4+ T cells sorted from PBMCs, sampled 4 to 6 days after vaccination. The source of these receptors is a man aged 50 to 59 who received an inactivated influenza vaccine.

The table lists this clonotype with a few counts. The CDR3 spells CASSLEGLGANVLTF. In nucleotides, the CDR3 is TGTGCCAGCAGCTTAGAAGGGCTCGGGGCCAACGTCCTGACTTTC. V usage is TRBV5-5 and J usage is TRBJ2-6; no reliable D call. Germline lookup yields CDR1 SGHKS and CDR2 YYEKEE (reference sequence). The CDR3 has 15 residues. Trimming removed 2 bases from V and 4 bases from J, with 10 bases in between.

The chain carries TRBV20-1 and TRBJ2-7; TRBD1 might be the D (6 bases). The CDR3 has 12 residues. Trimming pared 3 bases from V and 5 bases from J, leaving 11 bases between. Germline-derived CDR1 and CDR2 are DFQATT and SNEGSKA (reference sequence). The CDR3 region has the DNA TGCAGTGCTAGTTCAGGGGACCACGAGCAGTACTTC. This encodes CSASSGDHEQYF.

The rearrangement uses TRBV9 and TRBJ2-7; no clear D. CDR3 size: 15 residues. Germline CDR1 and CDR2: SGDLS and YYNGEE. V was pared by 0 bases and J by 5 bases, with 15 bases between. CDR3 sequence reads: CASSVGGREGHEQYF. For the CDR3, the DNA is TGTGCCAGCAGCGTAGGTGGTAGGGAAGGGCACGAGCAGTACTTC.